This note documents a single TCR beta chain sequence. No antigen is known for it. The sample belongs to a study of long-term antiretroviral therapy in people with HIV. Study-wide findings and caveats: Repertoire dominance by clones expanded before ART was seen at all time points.

Version v3.0 of the immunoSEQ assay was performed at survey level. TCRdb's copy holds only in-frame clones and misses some; the assay was immunoSEQ multiplex PCR. The sample lists over 25,000 clones, 95% to 98% occurring once. Germline V CDR1 and CDR2: LGHNA, YSLEER. V lost 2 bases and J lost 5; bases outside the gene matches: 6. The CDR3 has 15 residues. The source material was unsorted PBMCs, sampled 7.6 years after starting antiretroviral therapy. The chain employs TRBV4-3 and TRBJ1-2, with 9 positions matching TRBD1. The source is a man under 40 with HIV. CDR3 in DNA: TGCGCCAGCAGCCAATCCGGGACAGGGAGGTATGGCTACACCTTC. Protein sequence: CASSQSGTGRYGYTF.